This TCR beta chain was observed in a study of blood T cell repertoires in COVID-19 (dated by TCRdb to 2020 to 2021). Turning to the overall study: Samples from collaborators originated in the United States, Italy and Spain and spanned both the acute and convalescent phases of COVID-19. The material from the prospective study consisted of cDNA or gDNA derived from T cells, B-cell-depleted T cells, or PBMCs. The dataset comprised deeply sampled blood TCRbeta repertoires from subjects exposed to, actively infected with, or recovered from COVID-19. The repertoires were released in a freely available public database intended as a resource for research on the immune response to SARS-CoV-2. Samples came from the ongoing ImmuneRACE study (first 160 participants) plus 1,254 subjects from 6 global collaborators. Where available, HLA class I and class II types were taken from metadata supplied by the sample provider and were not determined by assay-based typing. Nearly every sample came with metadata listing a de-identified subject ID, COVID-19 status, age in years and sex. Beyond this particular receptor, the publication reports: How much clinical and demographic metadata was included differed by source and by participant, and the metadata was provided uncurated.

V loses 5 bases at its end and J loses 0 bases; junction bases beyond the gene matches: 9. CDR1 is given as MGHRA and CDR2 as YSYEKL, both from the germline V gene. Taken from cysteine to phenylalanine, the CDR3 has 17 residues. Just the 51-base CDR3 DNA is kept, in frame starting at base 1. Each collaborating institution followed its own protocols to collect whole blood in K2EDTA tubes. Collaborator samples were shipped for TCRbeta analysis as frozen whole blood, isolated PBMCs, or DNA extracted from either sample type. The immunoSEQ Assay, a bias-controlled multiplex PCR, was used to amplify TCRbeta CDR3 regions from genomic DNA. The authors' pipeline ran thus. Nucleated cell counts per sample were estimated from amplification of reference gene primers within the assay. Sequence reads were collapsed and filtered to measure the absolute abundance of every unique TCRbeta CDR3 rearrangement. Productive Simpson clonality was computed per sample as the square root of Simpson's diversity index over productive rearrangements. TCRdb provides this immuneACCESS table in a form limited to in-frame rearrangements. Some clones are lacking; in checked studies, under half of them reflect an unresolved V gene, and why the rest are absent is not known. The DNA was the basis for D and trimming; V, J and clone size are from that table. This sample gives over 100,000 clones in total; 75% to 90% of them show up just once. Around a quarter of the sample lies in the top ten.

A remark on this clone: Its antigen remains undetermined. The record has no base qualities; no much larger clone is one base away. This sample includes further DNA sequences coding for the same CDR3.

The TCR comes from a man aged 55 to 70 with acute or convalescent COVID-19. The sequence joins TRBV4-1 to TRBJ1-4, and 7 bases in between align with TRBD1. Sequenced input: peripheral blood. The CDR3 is CASSARQGFATNEKLFF. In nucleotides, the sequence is TGCGCCAGCAGCGCCAGACAGGGTTTCGCAACTAATGAAAAACTGTTTTTT.